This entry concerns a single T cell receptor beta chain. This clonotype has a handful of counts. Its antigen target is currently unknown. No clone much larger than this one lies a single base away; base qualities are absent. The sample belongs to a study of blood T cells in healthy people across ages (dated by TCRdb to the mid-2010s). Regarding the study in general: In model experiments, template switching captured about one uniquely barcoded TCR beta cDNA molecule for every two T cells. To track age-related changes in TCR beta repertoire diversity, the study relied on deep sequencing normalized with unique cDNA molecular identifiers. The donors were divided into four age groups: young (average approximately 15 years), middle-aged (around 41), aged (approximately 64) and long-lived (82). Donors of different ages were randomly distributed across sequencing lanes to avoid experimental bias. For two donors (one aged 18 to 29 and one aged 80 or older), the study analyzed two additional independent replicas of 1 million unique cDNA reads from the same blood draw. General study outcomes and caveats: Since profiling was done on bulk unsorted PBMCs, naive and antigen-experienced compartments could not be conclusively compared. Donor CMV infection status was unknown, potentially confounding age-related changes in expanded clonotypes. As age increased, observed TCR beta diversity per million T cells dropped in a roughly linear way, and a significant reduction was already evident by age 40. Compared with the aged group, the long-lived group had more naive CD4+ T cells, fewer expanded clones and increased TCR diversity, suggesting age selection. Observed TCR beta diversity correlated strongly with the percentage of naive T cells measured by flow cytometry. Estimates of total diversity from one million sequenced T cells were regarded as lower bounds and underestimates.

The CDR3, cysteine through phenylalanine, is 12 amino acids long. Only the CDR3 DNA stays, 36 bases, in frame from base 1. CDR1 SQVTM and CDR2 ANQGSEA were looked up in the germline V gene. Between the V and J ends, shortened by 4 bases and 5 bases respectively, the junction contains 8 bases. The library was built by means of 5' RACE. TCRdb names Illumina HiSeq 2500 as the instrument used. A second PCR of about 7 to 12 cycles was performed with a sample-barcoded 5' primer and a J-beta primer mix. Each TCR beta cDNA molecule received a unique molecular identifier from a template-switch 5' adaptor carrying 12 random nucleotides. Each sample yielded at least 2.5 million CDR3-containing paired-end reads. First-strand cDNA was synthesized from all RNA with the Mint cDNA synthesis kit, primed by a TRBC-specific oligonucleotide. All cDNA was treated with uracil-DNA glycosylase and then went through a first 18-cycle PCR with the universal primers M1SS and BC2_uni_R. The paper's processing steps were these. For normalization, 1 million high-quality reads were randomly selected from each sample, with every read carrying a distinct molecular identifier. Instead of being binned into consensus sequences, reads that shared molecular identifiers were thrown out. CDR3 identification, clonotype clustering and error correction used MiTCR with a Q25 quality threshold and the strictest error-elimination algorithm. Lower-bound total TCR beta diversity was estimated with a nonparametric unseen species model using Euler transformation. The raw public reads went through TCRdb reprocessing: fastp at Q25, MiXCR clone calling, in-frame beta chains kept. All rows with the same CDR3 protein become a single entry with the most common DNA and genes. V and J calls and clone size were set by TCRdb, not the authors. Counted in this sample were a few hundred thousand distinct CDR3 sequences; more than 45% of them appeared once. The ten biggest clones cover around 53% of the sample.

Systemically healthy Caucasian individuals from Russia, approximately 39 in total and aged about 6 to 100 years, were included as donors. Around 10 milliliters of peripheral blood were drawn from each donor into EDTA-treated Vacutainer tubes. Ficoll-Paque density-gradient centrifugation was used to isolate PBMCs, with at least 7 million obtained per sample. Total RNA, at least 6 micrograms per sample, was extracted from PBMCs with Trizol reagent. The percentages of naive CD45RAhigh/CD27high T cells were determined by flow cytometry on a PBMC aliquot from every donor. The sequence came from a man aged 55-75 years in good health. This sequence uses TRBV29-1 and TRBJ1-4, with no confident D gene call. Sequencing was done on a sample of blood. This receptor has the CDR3 CSVVLVNEKLFF. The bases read TGCAGCGTTGTTTTAGTAAATGAAAAACTGTTTTTT.